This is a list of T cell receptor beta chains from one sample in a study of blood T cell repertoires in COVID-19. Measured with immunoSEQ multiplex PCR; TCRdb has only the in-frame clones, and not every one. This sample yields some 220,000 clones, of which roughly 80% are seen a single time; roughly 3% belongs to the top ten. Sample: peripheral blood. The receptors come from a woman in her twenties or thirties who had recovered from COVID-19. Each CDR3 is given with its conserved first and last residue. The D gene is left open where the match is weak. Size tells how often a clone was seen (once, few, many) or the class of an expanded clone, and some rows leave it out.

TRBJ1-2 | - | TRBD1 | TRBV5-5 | CASSLGQGLYGYTF | TGTGCCAGCAGCTTGGGACAGGGTCTCTATGGCTACACCTTC
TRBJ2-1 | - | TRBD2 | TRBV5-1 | CASSLLAEANLEQFF | TGCGCCAGCAGCTTACTAGCGGAGGCCAATCTTGAGCAGTTCTTC
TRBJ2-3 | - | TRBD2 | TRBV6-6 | CANPGGRAEDTQYF | TGTGCTAACCCCGGGGGGAGGGCGGAAGATACGCAGTATTTT
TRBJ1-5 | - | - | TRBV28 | CASSEAGQWQPQHF | TGTGCCAGCAGTGAAGCAGGGCAGTGGCAGCCCCAGCATTTT
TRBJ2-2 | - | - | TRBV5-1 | CASSPWTENTGELFF | TGCGCCAGCAGCCCGTGGACAGAGAACACCGGGGAGCTGTTTTTT
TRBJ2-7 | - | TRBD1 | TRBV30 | CAWSVITQGSYEQYF | TGTGCCTGGAGTGTAATCACACAGGGGTCCTACGAGCAGTACTTC
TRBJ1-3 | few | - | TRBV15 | CATSRADSSGNTIYF | TGTGCCACCAGCAGGGCGGACAGCTCTGGAAACACCATATATTTT
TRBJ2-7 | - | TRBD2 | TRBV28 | CASSGSGASSYEQYF | TGTGCCAGCAGTGGTAGCGGGGCTAGCTCCTACGAGCAGTACTTC
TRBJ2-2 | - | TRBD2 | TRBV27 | CASSFLAGVGTGELFF | TGTGCCAGCAGTTTTCTAGCGGGAGTAGGCACCGGGGAGCTGTTTTTT
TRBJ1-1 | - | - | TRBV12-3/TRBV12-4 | CASSFREGTEAFF | TGTGCCAGCAGTTTCCGGGAGGGGACTGAAGCTTTCTTT
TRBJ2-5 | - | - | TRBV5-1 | CASSLGRRSGEGGETQYF | TGCGCCAGCAGCCTCGGACGGAGGAGTGGGGAAGGGGGAGAGACCCAGTACTTC
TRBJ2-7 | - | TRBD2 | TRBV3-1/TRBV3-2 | CASSLRSLRWTSRDYEQYF | TGTGCCAGCAGCCTAAGGTCCCTCCGGTGGACTAGCAGAGACTACGAGCAGTACTTC
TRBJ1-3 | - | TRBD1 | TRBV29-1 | CSAWTGVSGNTIYF | TGCAGCGCTTGGACAGGGGTGTCTGGAAACACCATATATTTT
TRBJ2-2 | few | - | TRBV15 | CAAKDSNTGELFF | TGTGCCGCGAAGGACAGTAACACCGGGGAGCTGTTTTTT
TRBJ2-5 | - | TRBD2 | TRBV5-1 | CASSLGASGSEETQYF | TGCGCCAGCAGCTTGGGGGCTAGCGGGAGTGAGGAGACCCAGTACTTC
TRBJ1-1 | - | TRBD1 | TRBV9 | CASSVGDRVNTEAFF | TGTGCCAGCAGCGTAGGGGACAGGGTGAACACTGAAGCTTTCTTT
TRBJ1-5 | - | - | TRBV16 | CASNTGGQPQHF | TGTGCCAGCAACACGGGGGGTCAGCCCCAGCATTTT
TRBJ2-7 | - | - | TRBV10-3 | CAISEGGTAYEQYF | TGTGCCATCAGTGAAGGCGGGACAGCCTACGAGCAGTACTTC
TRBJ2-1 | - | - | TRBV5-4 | CASSLPNRVGEQFF | TGTGCCAGCAGCCTACCCAACAGGGTTGGTGAGCAGTTCTTC
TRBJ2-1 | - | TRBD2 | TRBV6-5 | CASRFGRALSIEQFF | TGTGCCAGCAGGTTCGGGAGGGCCCTCAGCATTGAGCAGTTCTTC
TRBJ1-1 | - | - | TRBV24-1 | CATSYRKLNTEAFF | TGTGCCACCAGTTATCGCAAGCTAAACACTGAAGCTTTCTTT
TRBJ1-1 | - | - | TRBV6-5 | CASSYEGGARTEAFF | TGTGCCAGCAGTTACGAGGGGGGGGCACGGACTGAAGCTTTCTTT
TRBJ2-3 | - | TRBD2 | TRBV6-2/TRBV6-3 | CASSDPGLAGGPGTDTQYF | TGTGCCAGCAGTGATCCGGGACTAGCGGGAGGGCCAGGCACAGATACGCAGTATTTT
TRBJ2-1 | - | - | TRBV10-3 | CAISESTGRSYNEQFF | TGTGCCATCAGTGAGTCGACCGGAAGGAGCTACAATGAGCAGTTCTTC
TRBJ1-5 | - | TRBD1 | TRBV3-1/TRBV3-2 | CASSPHRGEDQPQHF | TGTGCCAGCAGCCCCCACAGGGGGGAAGATCAGCCCCAGCATTTT
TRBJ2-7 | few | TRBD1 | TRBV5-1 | CASSLATGTTYEQYF | TGCGCCAGCAGCTTGGCGACAGGGACGACCTACGAGCAGTACTTC
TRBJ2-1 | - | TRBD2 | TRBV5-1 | CASSSREGRGNEQFF | TGCGCCAGCAGCTCTCGGGAGGGCCGGGGGAATGAGCAGTTCTTC
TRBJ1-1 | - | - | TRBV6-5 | CASSYSDILNTEAFF | TGTGCCAGCAGTTACTCCGACATTTTGAACACTGAAGCTTTCTTT
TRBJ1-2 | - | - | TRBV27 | CASRLMGGQGYTF | TGTGCCAGCAGACTAATGGGCGGGCAAGGCTACACCTTC
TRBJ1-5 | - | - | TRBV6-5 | CASTPKGDGNQPQHF | TGTGCCAGCACCCCCAAAGGGGATGGCAATCAGCCCCAGCATTTT
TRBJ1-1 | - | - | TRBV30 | CAWSPGLNTEAFF | TGTGCCTGGAGTCCGGGGTTGAACACTGAAGCTTTCTTT
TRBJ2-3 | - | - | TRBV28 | CASNEFTSTDTQYF | TGTGCCAGTAACGAATTTACTAGCACAGATACGCAGTATTTT
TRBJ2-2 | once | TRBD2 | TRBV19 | CASSLWAGGTGELFF | TGTGCCAGTAGCCTGTGGGCGGGAGGGACCGGGGAGCTGTTTTTT
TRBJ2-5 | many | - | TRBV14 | CASSQTVQETQYF | TGTGCCAGCAGCCAAACTGTACAAGAGACCCAGTACTTC
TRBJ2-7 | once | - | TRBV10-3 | CAILRDTSYEQYF | TGTGCCATCCTAAGGGACACCTCCTACGAGCAGTACTTC
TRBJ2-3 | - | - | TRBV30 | CAWSAPFRLVTQYF | TGTGCCTGGAGTGCCCCATTCCGACTAGTTACGCAGTATTTT
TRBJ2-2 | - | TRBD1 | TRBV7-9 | CASPGQGDTGELFF | TGTGCCAGCCCGGGACAGGGAGACACCGGGGAGCTGTTTTTT
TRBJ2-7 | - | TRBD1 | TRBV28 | CASRDGTASYEQYF | TGTGCCAGCAGGGACGGGACAGCCTCCTACGAGCAGTACTTC
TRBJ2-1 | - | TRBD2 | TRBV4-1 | CASSPGGHSYNEQFF | TGCGCCAGCAGCCCGGGAGGCCACTCCTACAATGAGCAGTTCTTC
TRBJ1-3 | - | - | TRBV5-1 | CASSKTGSGNTIYF | TGCGCCAGCAGCAAGACAGGATCTGGAAACACCATATATTTT